The 20 T cell receptor beta chains presented below share a single source sample, sequenced in a study of blood T cell repertoires in COVID-19. Using immunoSEQ multiplex PCR, the repertoire was profiled, and TCRdb retains in-frame clones only, with some absent. The sample shows 94,000 or so clones, roughly 88% of them seen only once. The sequencing sample was made of peripheral blood. The source is a woman between 65 and 79 years old with acute or convalescent COVID-19.

V gene TRBV19 combines with J gene TRBJ1-2; D call uncertain. CDR3 size: 14 residues. The V gene lost 3 bases and the J gene lost 1 base, with 9 bases spanning the gap. Germline values: CDR1 LNHDA, CDR2 SQIVND (reference sequence). The CDR3 is CASSIPNHNYGYTF. The CDR3 DNA reads as TGTGCCAGTAGTATTCCCAATCATAACTATGGCTACACCTTC.

This chain uses TRBV30 with TRBJ1-4; a possible D gene is TRBD1 (5 bases). Germline V gives CDR1 GTSNPN, CDR2 SVGIG (reference sequence). The CDR3 covers 14 residues. V was pared by 2 bases and J by 2 bases, with 9 bases between. CDR3 protein: CAWSLGHTNEKLFF. The DNA of the CDR3 is TGTGCCTGGAGTTTGGGGCACACTAATGAAAAACTGTTTTTT.

The chain links TRBV6-2 or TRBV6-3 to TRBJ1-5; 7 bases are shared with TRBD1. The CDR3 loop spans 15 amino acids. Germline trimming cut 2 bases from V and 3 bases from J; bases unmatched to any gene: 4. Per the germline V gene, CDR1 is MNHEY and CDR2 is SVGEGT. CDR3 sequence: CASSYNRGYNQPQHF. CDR3 coding DNA: TGTGCCAGCAGTTACAACAGGGGTTACAATCAGCCCCAGCATTTT.

This clone was counted once. This chain uses TRBV19 with TRBJ2-1; 11 positions agree with TRBD2. CDR1 LNHDA and CDR2 SQIVND come from the germline V gene (reference sequence). The CDR3 extends over 13 amino acids. Trimming at V came to 9 bases and at J to 4 bases, leaving 2 bases not matched to a gene. This chain's CDR3 is CASRLAGYNEQFF. The DNA of the CDR3 is TGTGCCAGCCGACTAGCGGGGTACAATGAGCAGTTCTTC.

The chain uses TRBV4-1 and TRBJ1-2, with D tentatively TRBD1 (5 bases). Germline V CDR1 and CDR2: MGHRA, YSYEKL. Trimming took off 0 bases at V and 4 bases at J, with 12 bases between the two ends. The CDR3 extends over 15 amino acids. Here the CDR3 reads CASSQDGAGLYGYTF. The CDR3 region has the DNA TGCGCCAGCAGCCAAGATGGGGCGGGACTCTATGGCTACACCTTC.

This rearrangement joins TRBV5-5 to TRBJ2-7; D is perhaps TRBD2 (6 bases). CDR1 is SGHKS and CDR2 is YYEKEE in the germline V gene (reference sequence). V was clipped by 0 bases and J by 2 bases, with 12 bases between them. This CDR3 contains 15 residues. CDR3 coding DNA: TGTGCCAGCAGCTTGGGAAGCGGGCCTGCCTACGAGCAGTACTTC. Protein product: CASSLGSGPAYEQYF.

V and J are TRBV30 and TRBJ1-5; 7 positions match TRBD1. With 3 bases clipped from V and 6 bases from J, the junction kept 2 bases outside the gene matches. The CDR3 length is 12 residues. Germline CDR1 GTSNPN, CDR2 SVGIG (reference sequence). CDR3 sequence (DNA): TGTGCCTGGAGCGAGGGGGCTCAGCCCCAGCATTTT. Its protein is CAWSEGAQPQHF. Combining the CDR3 with reference TRBV30 and TRBJ1-5 gives the whole variable domain SQTIHQWPATLVQPVGSPLSLECTVEGTSNPNLYWYRQAAGRGLQLLFYSVGIGQISSEVPQNLSASRPQDRQFILSSKKLLLSDSGFYLCAWSEGAQPQHFGDGTRLSIL.

This clone was recorded only once. The chain carries TRBV24-1 and TRBJ1-4; D may be TRBD1 (5 bases). The germline CDR1 and CDR2 sequences are KGHDR and SFDVKD. Between the trimmed V and J ends, which lost 4 bases and 8 bases, there was a span of 19 bases. The length of the CDR3 is 16 residues. In DNA, the CDR3 is TGTGCCACCAGTGACTCCCGGGCAGGGAAAGGGGAAAAACTGTTTTTT. Its translation: CATSDSRAGKGEKLFF.

This clone has a count of ten or more. This rearrangement joins TRBV19 to TRBJ1-1, with D possibly matching TRBD1 (6 bases). Germline V gene sequence: CDR1 LNHDA, CDR2 SQIVND (reference sequence). The CDR3 length is 13 residues. Trimming shortened V by 6 bases and J by 4 bases, and 12 bases separated the two germline ends. The CDR3 nucleotides read TGTGCCAGTAGGCAGGGACATGGCACTGAAGCTTTCTTT. As protein: CASRQGHGTEAFF.

This chain uses TRBV4-1 with TRBJ1-6; 9 bases fit TRBD1. Per germline, CDR1 MGHRA and CDR2 YSYEKL. V shed 3 bases and J 7 bases; nucleotides not matched to a gene: 1. The CDR3 consists of 14 residues. CDR3 amino acids: CASSQGTGNSPLHF. CDR3 DNA sequence: TGCGCCAGCAGCCAGGGGACAGGGAATTCACCCCTCCACTTT.

The chain's CDR3 is CASSLSDSEANYGYTF. The CDR3 coding sequence is TGTGCCAGCAGCTTATCGGACAGCGAAGCTAACTATGGCTACACCTTC. V gene TRBV5-6 combines with J gene TRBJ1-2, with D possibly being TRBD1 (6 bases). Per germline, CDR1 SGHDT and CDR2 YYEEEE. V was clipped by 2 bases and J by 0 bases, with 14 bases between them. There are 16 residues in the CDR3.

The chain carries TRBV14 and TRBJ2-2; D remains unclear. The CDR3 runs 15 residues. V shed 4 bases and J shed 5 bases, with 14 bases lying between them. The V gene's germline CDR1 is SGHDN and CDR2 FVKESK. Here the CDR3 reads CASSPRSRETGELFF. The CDR3 nucleotides are TGTGCCAGCAGCCCCCGGTCCCGAGAAACCGGGGAGCTGTTTTTT.

The J gene is TRBJ2-5, the V gene TRBV19, with TRBD2 identical over 7 bases. Unmatched junction bases numbered 8, after V lost 0 bases and J lost 7 bases. CDR1 LNHDA and CDR2 SQIVND come from the germline V gene (reference sequence). The length of the CDR3 is 15 residues. The DNA for the CDR3 is TGTGCCAGTAGTATAGAAAGCGGGAAGGAGGTGACCCAGTACTTC. This gives the protein CASSIESGKEVTQYF.

The chain couples TRBV13 to TRBJ1-6; TRBD1 is a possible D gene (5 bases). The CDR3 covers 15 residues. The germline V gene has CDR1 PRHDT and CDR2 FYEKMQ (reference sequence). Trimming took 0 bases from V and 14 from J, leaving 17 bases between them. The CDR3 loop is CASSLGKGPLSTLHF. CDR3 sequence (DNA): TGTGCCAGCAGCTTAGGGAAGGGGCCCCTTTCTACCCTCCACTTT.

The chain combines TRBV7-2 with TRBJ2-7; TRBD2 is a possible D gene (6 bases). The V end lost 2 bases, the J end lost 1 base, and 24 bases lay between the germline ends. The CDR3 runs 19 residues. The germline gives CDR1 SGHTA, CDR2 FQGNSA. The CDR3 DNA sequence: TGTGCCAGCAGCTTACGCCACCCGACGGCCGGGACTTCTTCCTACGAGCAGTACTTC. Translation: CASSLRHPTAGTSSYEQYF. The full variable domain, its missing parts supplied by reference TRBV7-2 and TRBJ2-7, is GAGVSQSPSNKVTEKGKDVELRCDPISGHTALYWYRQSLGQGLEFLIYFQGNSAPDKSGLPSDRFSAERTGGSVSTLTIQRTQQEDSAVYLCASSLRHPTAGTSSYEQYFGPGTRLTVT.

The table lists this clone with a few counts. The chain employs TRBV4-2 and TRBJ2-7, with TRBD1 matching over 7 bases. Germline V gene sequence: CDR1 LGHNA, CDR2 YNFKEQ. The length of the CDR3 is 16 residues. The V and J ends lost 1 base and 0 bases, in that order; junction bases with no gene match: 6. The CDR3 loop is CASSQVLGQHSYEQYF. For the CDR3, the DNA is TGTGCCAGCAGCCAAGTTTTGGGACAGCACTCCTACGAGCAGTACTTC.

The sample holds a few counts of this clone. The chain uses TRBV7-2 and TRBJ2-6; no reliable D call. V gave up 1 base and J gave up 0 bases, with 7 bases separating them. The CDR3 extends over 16 amino acids. In germline, CDR1 is SGHTA, CDR2 FQGNSA. CDR3 residues: CASSLVAASGANVLTF. In DNA form, the CDR3 reads TGTGCCAGCAGCTTAGTAGCTGCCTCTGGGGCCAACGTCCTGACTTTC.

This clone has only a few counts. The rearrangement joins TRBV14 to TRBJ2-5; no clear D. The CDR3 totals 13 residues. Per germline, CDR1 SGHDN and CDR2 FVKESK. The V end lost 0 bases, the J end lost 10 bases, and 12 bases lay between the germline ends. This CDR3 reads CASSQDWLGHQYF. CDR3 nucleotides: TGTGCCAGCAGCCAAGATTGGCTAGGTCACCAGTACTTC.

This clone appeared a single time. The chain carries TRBV18 and TRBJ2-7; D may be TRBD1 (6 bases). Germline CDR1 and CDR2: KGHSH and LQKENI. V dropped 5 bases and J dropped 6 bases, with 17 bases sitting between them. The CDR3 length is 14 residues. This chain's CDR3 is CASSADGTLAEQYF. The DNA of the CDR3 is TGTGCCAGCTCAGCGGACGGGACACTCGCCGAGCAGTACTTC.

The chain employs TRBV11-2 and TRBJ2-2, with D perhaps TRBD1 (5 bases). Deletions cut 4 bases from V and 1 base from J, with 10 bases between. This CDR3 is 15 amino acids long. Per germline, CDR1 SGHAT and CDR2 FQNNGV. CDR3 DNA: TGTGCCAGCAGCTCATTCAGGGAGAACACCGGGGAGCTGTTTTTT. Translating gives CASSSFRENTGELFF. Full variable domain (missing parts from reference TRBV11-2 and TRBJ2-2): EAGVAQSPRYKIIEKRQSVAFWCNPISGHATLYWYQQILGQGPKLLIQFQNNGVVDDSQLPKDRFSAERLKGVDSTLKIQPAKLEDSAVYLCASSSFRENTGELFFGEGSRLTVL.